The clone carrying this T cell receptor beta chain came up many times. This sample was included in a study of CD8 T cells in ankylosing spondylitis. TCRdb itself ran the 5' RACE reads through MiXCR, one entry per CDR3 protein. The top ten hold around 15% of the sample, which has about 160,000 distinct CDR3 sequences, approximately 9.9% seen once. Trimming removed 7 bases from V and 3 bases from J, with 20 bases in between. This CDR3 is built from 15 residues. Germline V gene sequence: CDR1 SGDLS, CDR2 YYNGEE. The sequencing input was blood, either unsorted or a sorted T cell fraction (not recorded which). V usage is TRBV9 and J usage is TRBJ2-7; D ambiguous. This receptor was taken from a female donor with ankylosing spondylitis or in good health (not recorded which). The CDR3 bases are TGTGCCAGCGGATCCCCCACTCTAGGGATCTACGAGCAGTACTTC. Protein product: CASGSPTLGIYEQYF.